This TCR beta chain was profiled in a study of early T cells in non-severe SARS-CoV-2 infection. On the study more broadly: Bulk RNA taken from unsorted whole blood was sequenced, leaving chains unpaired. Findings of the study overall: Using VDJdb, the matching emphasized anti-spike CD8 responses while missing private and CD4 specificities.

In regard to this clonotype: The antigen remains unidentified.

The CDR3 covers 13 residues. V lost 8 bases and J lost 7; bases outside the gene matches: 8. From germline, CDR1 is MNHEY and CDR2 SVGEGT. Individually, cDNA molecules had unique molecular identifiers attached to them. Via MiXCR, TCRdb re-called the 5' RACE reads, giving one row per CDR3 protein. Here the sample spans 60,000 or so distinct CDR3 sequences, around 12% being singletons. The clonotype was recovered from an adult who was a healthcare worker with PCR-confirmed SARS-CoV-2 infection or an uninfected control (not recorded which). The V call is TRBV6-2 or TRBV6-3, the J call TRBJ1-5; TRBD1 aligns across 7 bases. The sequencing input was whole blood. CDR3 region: CASAEGGGQPQHF. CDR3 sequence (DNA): TGTGCCAGCGCTGAAGGGGGCGGGCAGCCCCAGCATTTT.